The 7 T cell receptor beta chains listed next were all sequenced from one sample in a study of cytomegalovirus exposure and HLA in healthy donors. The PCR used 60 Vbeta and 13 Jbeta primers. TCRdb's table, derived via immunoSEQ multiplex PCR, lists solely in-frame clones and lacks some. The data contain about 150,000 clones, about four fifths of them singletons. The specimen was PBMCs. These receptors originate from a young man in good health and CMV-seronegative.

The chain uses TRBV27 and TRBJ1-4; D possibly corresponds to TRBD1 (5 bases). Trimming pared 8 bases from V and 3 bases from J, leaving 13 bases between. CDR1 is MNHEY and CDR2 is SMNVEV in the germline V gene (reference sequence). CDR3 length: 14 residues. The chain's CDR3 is CASSHSRANEKLFF. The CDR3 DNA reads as TGTGCCAGCTCACACAGCAGGGCTAATGAAAAACTGTTTTTT.

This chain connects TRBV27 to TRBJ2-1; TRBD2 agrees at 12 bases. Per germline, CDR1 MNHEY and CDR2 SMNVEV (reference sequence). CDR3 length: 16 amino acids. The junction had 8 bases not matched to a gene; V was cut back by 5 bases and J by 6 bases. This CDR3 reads CASSATGTSGFNEQFF. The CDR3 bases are TGTGCCAGCAGTGCCACCGGGACTAGCGGGTTCAATGAGCAGTTCTTC.

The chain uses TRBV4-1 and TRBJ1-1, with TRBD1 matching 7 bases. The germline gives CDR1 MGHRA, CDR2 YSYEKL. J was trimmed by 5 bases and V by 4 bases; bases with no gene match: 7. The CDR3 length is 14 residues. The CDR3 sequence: CASSPQGVETEAFF. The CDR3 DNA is TGCGCCAGCAGCCCCCAGGGGGTCGAAACTGAAGCTTTCTTT.

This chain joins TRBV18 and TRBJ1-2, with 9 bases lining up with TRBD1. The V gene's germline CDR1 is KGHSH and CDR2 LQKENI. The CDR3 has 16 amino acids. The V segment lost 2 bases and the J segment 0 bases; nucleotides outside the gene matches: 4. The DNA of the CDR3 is TGTGCCAGCTCACCAGGACAGGGGCCTTCTAACTATGGCTACACCTTC. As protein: CASSPGQGPSNYGYTF.

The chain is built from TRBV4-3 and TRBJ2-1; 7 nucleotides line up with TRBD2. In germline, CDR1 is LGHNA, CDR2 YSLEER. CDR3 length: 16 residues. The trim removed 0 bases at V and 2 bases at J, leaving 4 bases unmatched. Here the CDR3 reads CASSQDRDYPYNEQFF. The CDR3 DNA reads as TGCGCCAGCAGCCAAGATAGGGACTATCCCTACAATGAGCAGTTCTTC.

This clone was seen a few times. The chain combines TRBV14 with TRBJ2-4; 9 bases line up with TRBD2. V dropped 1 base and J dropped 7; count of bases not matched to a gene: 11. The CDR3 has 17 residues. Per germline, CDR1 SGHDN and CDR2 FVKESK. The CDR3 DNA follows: TGTGCCAGCAGCCAAGGGCAAGGACGGAGCGGGGGGAACATTCAGTACTTC. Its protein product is CASSQGQGRSGGNIQYF.

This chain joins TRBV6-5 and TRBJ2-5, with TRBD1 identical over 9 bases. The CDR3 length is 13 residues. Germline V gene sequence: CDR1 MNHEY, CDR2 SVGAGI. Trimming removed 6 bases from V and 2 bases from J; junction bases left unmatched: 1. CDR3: CASRGTGQETQYF. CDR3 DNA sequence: TGTGCCAGCAGGGGGACAGGGCAAGAGACCCAGTACTTC.